The 4 T cell receptor beta chains below were found in one sample sequenced in a study of blood T cell repertoires in COVID-19. Measured with immunoSEQ multiplex PCR; TCRdb has only the in-frame clones, and not every one. The sample records about 130,000 clones, about 80% being singletons. Sequenced material: peripheral blood. Receptor source: a woman aged 50 to 60 with acute or convalescent COVID-19.

The rearrangement links TRBV5-4 to TRBJ2-7; tentative D call: TRBD2 (5 bases). The CDR3 totals 15 residues. V was shortened by 0 bases and J by 8 bases, with 18 bases between the two germline ends. Germline V gene data show CDR1 as SGHNT and CDR2 as YYREEE (reference sequence). This CDR3 is CASSLDGLSSSKQYF. The CDR3 nucleotides read TGTGCCAGCAGCTTGGATGGACTGAGCTCGTCCAAGCAGTACTTC.

In this sample, this clone turned up once. The chain couples TRBV7-3 to TRBJ2-1, with 7 positions matching TRBD2. Losses at the gene ends were 0 bases for V and 4 bases for J; bases not matched to a gene: 6. CDR3 length: 16 residues. Germline values: CDR1 SGHTA, CDR2 FQGTGA. CDR3 nucleotide sequence: TGTGCCAGCAGCTTAACAGGTCTAGCGGAATACAATGAGCAGTTCTTC. It encodes CASSLTGLAEYNEQFF.

The CDR3: CATSRDKGHGETQYF. CDR3 coding DNA: TGTGCCACCAGCAGAGATAAAGGACACGGGGAGACCCAGTACTTC. This rearrangement joins TRBV15 to TRBJ2-5; possible D gene TRBD1, 5 bases. Germline values: CDR1 LNHNV, CDR2 YYDKDF (reference sequence). Trimming shortened V by 0 bases and J by 5 bases, and 13 bases separated the two germline ends. The CDR3 is 15 residues long.

V is TRBV20-1 and J is TRBJ2-1, with TRBD1 identical over 9 bases. Per germline, CDR1 DFQATT and CDR2 SNEGSKA (reference sequence). After removal of 6 bases from V and 10 bases from J, the junction contained 4 bases not matched to a gene. The CDR3 covers 11 residues. The CDR3 DNA is TGCAGTGCGATGGGACAGGGAGAGCAGTTCTTC. This encodes CSAMGQGEQFF.